The TCR beta chain under discussion was sequenced for a study of CD8+ T cells in alopecia areata. cDNA prepared by RNA extraction and subsequent reverse transcription served as the template for sequencing. Sequencing used immunoSEQ multiplex PCR; TCRdb keeps in-frame clones, though not all of them. The top ten clones hold 1.5% to 2% of a sample with around 200,000 clones, almost 65% of them seen once. This clone came up a few times. Per the germline V gene, CDR1 is MNHEY and CDR2 is SMNVEV (reference sequence). Trimming at V came to 5 bases and at J to 6 bases, leaving 15 bases not matched to a gene. This CDR3 has 17 residues.

V is TRBV27 and J is TRBJ2-1; 8 bases are shared with TRBD2. Sequenced here: CD4+ T cells sorted from blood, sampled at week 0. The receptor's source is a human donor with alopecia areata. The CDR3 nucleotides are TGTGCCAGCAGTCCCCCCGCGGGGGGCACTATTGTCAATGAGCAGTTCTTC. Amino acid sequence: CASSPPAGGTIVNEQFF.